This T cell receptor (beta chain) was observed in a study of T cell responses to AZD1222 COVID-19 vaccine (dated by TCRdb to about 2021). A note on the overall study: Because spike-specific TCR depth and breadth did not differ between the two schedules, AZD1222 recipients who got a second dose at roughly 4 weeks were pooled with those who got a second dose at roughly 12 weeks. A total of about 230 trial participants underwent TCR sequencing, of whom about 210 received two doses of AZD1222 and some 25 received two doses of the MenACWY control vaccine. Trial participants were enrolled by age into 18-55, 56-69 and 70-plus year subgroups, with around 150, 28 and 57 TCR-sequenced participants respectively.

From a lookup of the germline V gene, CDR1 and CDR2 are MDHEN and SYDVKM. V was cut back by 6 bases and J by 7 bases, leaving a gap of 21 bases between them. From the cysteine up to the phenylalanine, the CDR3 has a length of 15 residues. The kept DNA is CDR3 alone, 45 bases in frame from the first base. The label giving this sample's time point can be read as: baseline before first vaccination. Samples from vaccinated people were obtained from the UK trials COV001 and COV002, which included a single-blind randomized controlled phase 2/3 trial of AZD1222 (ChAdOx1 nCoV-19) in healthy adults. Trial participant PBMC samples were collected at day 0 and day 28 after the second dose for TCRbeta chain sequencing. The CDR3 regions of human TCRbeta chains were subjected to immunosequencing. The authors' pipeline ran thus. Repertoire TCRs were matched against a reference library of SARS-CoV-2-specific TCRs generated with the MIRA antigen-specificity platform. Breadth was defined as the fraction of unique TCRs that were SARS-CoV-2-associated. Depth was defined as the fraction of total T cells that were SARS-CoV-2-associated. Using the MIRA data, every spike-specific TCR was mapped to the spike region that the TCR reacted to and assigned to either a CD4 or a CD8 class. Log10-transformed breadth and depth values were compared by one-way ANOVA with Sidak's multiple comparisons tests. The source is immuneACCESS, and TCRdb retained only in-frame sequences with V and J called. Part of the clones is not carried over; for the studies checked, unresolved V genes explain less than half of this, and the remainder is unexplained. The V and J calls and clone size were taken over from that table, and D and trimming were inferred from the DNA. The sample data list some 130,000 clones, and approximately 80% of these were observed just once. Of the sample, over 3.5% is held by the ten largest clones.

General study outcomes and caveats: After two AZD1222 doses, spike-specific TCR breadth and depth were significantly higher than at day 0 and than in MenACWY recipients. In the small 56-69-year group, the increase in depth fell short of significance, most likely because of low power. Epitopes outside the regions mutated in the B.1.351 and B.1.1.7 variants were reportedly recognized by nearly half of the unique spike-specific TCRs. Participants were mostly white British, with more females than males. The authors suggested clonal diversity may have been underestimated. Only a handful of AZD1222 recipients were SARS-CoV-2 seropositive at baseline, limiting conclusions about previously exposed vaccinees. The whole spike protein was spanned by vaccine-associated CD4 TCRs, and dominant responses were seen in regions 160-218 and 743-854. Because no day 14 peak-response samples were available, repertoires were characterized only after the peak T cell response.

Worth noting for this clone: What this receptor recognizes is not known. No much larger clone exists at a distance of one base, and base qualities are not known.

The source was peripheral blood, collected on day 0 of AZD1222 vaccination. This clonotype was obtained from an adult in good health. This chain joins TRBV28 to TRBJ1-1; possibly the D gene is TRBD1, per 5 matching bases. The DNA sequence is TGTGCCAGCAGCCCTTGGGGGTCGGGGAGGAATGAAGCTTTCTTT. This encodes CASSPWGSGRNEAFF.